The 9 T cell receptor beta chains in this list originate from one sample, sequenced in a study of shared clonotypes between healthy human individuals. Here immunoSEQ multiplex PCR was the method, and the copy in TCRdb shows in-frame clones only, minus some. The repertoire includes hundreds of thousands of clones, about 95% of them detected once, and 0.05% to 0.07% sits in the top ten. The specimen sequenced was naive CD4+ T cells sorted from blood. Subset reported: CD45RA+ positively selected. All receptors come from a woman aged 25 to 39 in good health.

The chain links TRBV4-1 to TRBJ2-3; D not certain. CDR1 and CDR2 from the germline V gene are MGHRA and YSYEKL. Trimming removed 1 base at V and 4 bases at J, with 12 bases between. The CDR3 contains 15 residues. In DNA, the CDR3 is TGCGCCAGCAGCCAAGGCCGCAGGCGGCCAGATACGCAGTATTTT. Amino acids: CASSQGRRRPDTQYF.

This clone was counted a single time. The CDR3 protein is CASSKTGLSYEQYF. The CDR3 nucleotides read TGTGCCAGCAGCAAGACAGGACTATCCTACGAGCAGTACTTC. The chain uses TRBV5-6 and TRBJ2-7; D is tentatively TRBD1 or TRBD2 (6 bases each). V shed 4 bases and J shed 1 base, with 12 bases lying between them. The CDR3 spans 14 residues. Germline V gene lookup returns CDR1 SGHDT and CDR2 YYEEEE.

The rearrangement joins TRBV27 to TRBJ2-7, with 10 bases matching TRBD2. CDR1 is MNHEY and CDR2 is SMNVEV in the germline V gene (reference sequence). The length of the CDR3 is 16 residues. V was clipped by 8 bases and J by 2 bases; unmatched bases: 12. CDR3 sequence (DNA): TGTGCCAGCCACCAAATCGTTAGCGGGAGGACCTACGAGCAGTACTTC. It codes for CASHQIVSGRTYEQYF.

V gene TRBV19 combines with J gene TRBJ2-3, with D unresolved. Trimming cost V 4 bases and J 0 bases, with 8 bases left between them. The CDR3 sequence is 14 residues long. CDR1 is LNHDA and CDR2 is SQIVND in the germline V gene (reference sequence). CDR3: CASSKKTSTDTQYF. The CDR3 DNA reads TGTGCCAGTAGTAAAAAAACTAGCACAGATACGCAGTATTTT.

This chain connects TRBV2 to TRBJ2-5, with D perhaps matching TRBD1 (6 bases). Germline CDR1 reads SNHLY; CDR2 reads FYNNEI. V was cut by 5 bases and J by 4 bases, with 11 bases left in between. CDR3 length: 13 residues. CDR3 sequence reads: CASSSQGLETQYF. The CDR3, as DNA: TGTGCCAGCAGTTCACAGGGATTAGAGACCCAGTACTTC.

This chain links TRBV10-2 with TRBJ2-1; perhaps TRBD2 as D (5 bases). Deletions cut 0 bases from V and 2 bases from J, with 11 bases between. Germline CDR1 WSHSY, CDR2 SAAADI. This CDR3 contains 16 residues. The CDR3 DNA follows: TGCGCCAGCAGTGAGTCGCGAGCGGCAACCTACAATGAGCAGTTCTTC. This sequence encodes CASSESRAATYNEQFF.

The chain recombines TRBV19 with TRBJ1-5, with unresolved D. This CDR3 has 16 amino acids. Germline V gene data show CDR1 as LNHDA and CDR2 as SQIVND (reference sequence). The V gene lost 5 bases and the J gene lost 4 bases, with 18 bases spanning the gap. CDR3 sequence (DNA): TGTGCCAGTAGTTTAAGGCCCGATCAAGGTAATCAGCCCCAGCATTTT. As protein: CASSLRPDQGNQPQHF.

Comments on this clone: The same CDR3 arises from other DNA sequences in this sample as well. The chain has TRBV5-1 and TRBJ2-1; D unresolved. Germline V gene sequence: CDR1 SGHRS, CDR2 YFSETQ. The CDR3 contains 14 residues. V was clipped by 0 bases and J by 7 bases, with 11 bases between them. Written as DNA, the CDR3 is TGCGCCAGCAGCTTGGGGAGTCAGTATAATGAGCAGTTCTTC. Amino acids: CASSLGSQYNEQFF.

The rearrangement joins TRBV19 to TRBJ1-3, with D perhaps matching TRBD1 (6 bases). Trimming cost V 8 bases and J 2 bases, with 19 bases left between them. CDR1 and CDR2 (germline): LNHDA, SQIVND (reference sequence). This CDR3 spans 16 amino acids. CDR3: CASQKGGTFTGNTIYF. The CDR3, as DNA: TGTGCCAGTCAAAAGGGGGGAACCTTTACTGGAAACACCATATATTTT.